This entry lists 26 T cell receptor beta chains sequenced from one sample in a study of early T cells in non-severe SARS-CoV-2 infection. In TCRdb, the 5' RACE reads were re-called with MiXCR into one record per CDR3 protein. The sample shows tens of thousands of distinct CDR3 sequences, about an eighth of them seen only once. Material: whole blood, obtained at baseline. Receptor source: an adult who was a healthcare worker with PCR-confirmed SARS-CoV-2 infection or an uninfected control (not recorded which).

This clonotype was recorded many times. This rearrangement joins TRBV15 to TRBJ1-1; the match to TRBD1 covers 9 bases. V lost 2 bases and J lost 4; bases outside the gene matches: 5. Germline V gene data show CDR1 as LNHNV and CDR2 as YYDKDF (reference sequence). This CDR3 is 15 amino acids long. CDR3 amino acids: CATSRQGQGFTEAFF. The CDR3 DNA follows: TGTGCCACCAGCAGACAAGGACAGGGGTTCACTGAAGCTTTCTTT.

This clonotype occurred a few times. The rearrangement uses TRBV27 and TRBJ2-1; D is perhaps TRBD2 (6 bases). Germline CDR1 and CDR2: MNHEY and SMNVEV (reference sequence). The V and J ends lost 4 bases and 10 bases respectively, with 14 bases between them. This CDR3 is built from 13 residues. The CDR3 DNA is TGTGCCAGCAGTTCCCCGACTAGTTTCGAGCAGTTCTTC. Translated, it gives CASSSPTSFEQFF.

This clonotype was counted only a few times. The chain carries TRBV7-6 and TRBJ1-1; D is possibly TRBD1 (5 bases). The CDR3 totals 16 residues. The V end was cut by 5 bases, the J end by 0 bases, with 16 bases between. Germline CDR1 reads SGHVS; CDR2 reads FNYEAQ. The CDR3 coding sequence is TGTGCCAGCAGCGAACAGCTCCGGGGCCTGAACACTGAAGCTTTCTTT. This sequence encodes CASSEQLRGLNTEAFF.

This clonotype was seen repeatedly, ten times or more. The rearrangement uses TRBV5-5 and TRBJ2-1; 8 bases align to TRBD2. The CDR3 runs 17 residues. Per germline, CDR1 SGHKS and CDR2 YYEKEE (reference sequence). Trimming took 4 bases from V and 4 from J; bases not matched to a gene: 13. The CDR3 is CASSRFQLADQYNEQFF. The CDR3 DNA reads as TGTGCCAGCAGCCGGTTTCAACTAGCGGACCAATACAATGAGCAGTTCTTC.

This chain connects TRBV2 to TRBJ2-3, with TRBD2 matching over 7 bases. CDR3 length equals 15 residues. Unmatched junction bases numbered 4, after V lost 4 bases and J lost 0 bases. Per the germline V gene, CDR1 is SNHLY and CDR2 is FYNNEI. CDR3 protein: CASSGGTTSTDTQYF. The CDR3, as DNA: TGTGCCAGCAGTGGGGGGACTACCAGCACAGATACGCAGTATTTT. The full variable domain, with the rest looked up from reference TRBV2 and TRBJ2-3, is EPEVTQTPSHQVTQMGQEVILRCVPISNHLYFYWYRQILGQKVEFLVSFYNNEISEKSEIFDDQFSVERPDGSNFTLKIRSTKLEDSAMYFCASSGGTTSTDTQYFGPGTRLTVL.

V and J are TRBV6-2 or TRBV6-3 and TRBJ2-3, with 10 bases fitting TRBD2. Germline CDR1 and CDR2: MNHEY and SVGEGT. After removal of 5 bases from V and 3 bases from J, the junction contained 5 bases not matched to a gene. The CDR3 runs to 15 residues. The CDR3: CASSRGTSETDTQYF. CDR3 bases: TGTGCCAGCAGTCGCGGGACTAGCGAGACAGATACGCAGTATTTT.

This chain links TRBV7-2 with TRBJ2-2; D is unresolved. V was pared by 2 bases and J by 1 base, with 8 bases between. This CDR3 region has 15 residues. Germline loops: CDR1 SGHTA, CDR2 FQGNSA. Here the CDR3 reads CASSLRTQNTGELFF. DNA for the CDR3: TGTGCCAGCAGCTTACGGACCCAGAACACCGGGGAGCTGTTTTTT.

The CDR3 loop reads CASSLNEKLFF. The CDR3, as DNA: TGTGCCAGCAGCCTTAATGAAAAACTGTTTTTT. The V and J genes are TRBV7-9 and TRBJ1-4; no definite D call. V lost 5 bases and J 4 bases, leaving 2 bases between the germline ends. From germline, CDR1 is SEHNR and CDR2 FQNEAQ (reference sequence). This CDR3 is built from 11 residues.

The rearrangement uses TRBV5-1 and TRBJ1-1, with 8 bases identical to TRBD1. The V gene end was trimmed by 4 bases and the J gene end by 5 bases; junction bases not matched to a gene: 10. Per the germline V gene, CDR1 is SGHRS and CDR2 is YFSETQ. The CDR3 runs to 15 residues. The CDR3 loop is CASSVDTGGKTEAFF. The CDR3 region has the DNA TGCGCCAGCAGCGTGGATACAGGGGGGAAAACTGAAGCTTTCTTT.

This clonotype was observed at least ten times. The chain joins TRBV2 to TRBJ2-5, with D uncertain. V was cut by 11 bases and J by 5 bases, with 15 bases left in between. CDR1 SNHLY and CDR2 FYNNEI come from the germline V gene. This CDR3 is 12 amino acids long. The DNA of the CDR3 is TGTGCCCTGTCTTTGGGTGGCGAGACCCAGTACTTC. This sequence encodes CALSLGGETQYF.

The V gene is TRBV5-1, the J gene TRBJ2-7; possibly TRBD1 for D (6 bases). Trimming shortened V by 4 bases and J by 2 bases, and 16 bases separated the two germline ends. Germline assignment: CDR1 SGHRS and CDR2 YFSETQ. The CDR3 runs 15 residues. Here the CDR3 reads CASSPDGQRTYEQYF. The CDR3 DNA reads as TGCGCCAGCAGCCCGGACGGACAGAGAACCTACGAGCAGTACTTC.

This clonotype was detected ten times or more. The genes are TRBV6-1 and TRBJ2-5; 7 bases are a match to TRBD2. V lost 8 bases, J lost 2 bases, and 8 bases stayed unmatched. CDR1 is MNHNS and CDR2 is SASEGT in the germline V gene. The CDR3 spans 14 residues. The CDR3 region is CASGELADQETQYF. CDR3 nucleotide sequence: TGTGCCAGCGGGGAGCTAGCGGATCAAGAGACCCAGTACTTC.

The chain uses TRBV18 and TRBJ2-7; 10 positions agree with TRBD2. This CDR3 has 14 residues. CDR1 KGHSH and CDR2 LQKENI come from the germline V gene. V dropped 3 bases and J dropped 6; count of bases not matched to a gene: 5. CDR3 in amino acids: CASSPSLAGAEQYF. CDR3 DNA sequence: TGTGCCAGCTCACCCAGCCTAGCGGGAGCCGAGCAGTACTTC.

This clonotype was counted at least ten times. The chain has TRBV6-1 and TRBJ2-7; 10 bases align to TRBD1. Germline values: CDR1 MNHNS, CDR2 SASEGT. With 5 bases clipped from V and 2 bases from J, the junction kept 9 bases outside the gene matches. The CDR3 is 16 residues long. CDR3 DNA sequence: TGTGCCAGCAGTCCCTCGGGACAGGGGACGACCTACGAGCAGTACTTC. Encoded protein: CASSPSGQGTTYEQYF.

Many counts were recorded for this clonotype. This sequence joins TRBV5-5 and TRBJ2-7; D is possibly TRBD2 (6 bases). This CDR3 region has 14 residues. V was clipped by 0 bases and J by 2 bases, with 9 bases between them. CDR1 and CDR2 from the germline V gene are SGHKS and YYEKEE (reference sequence). The CDR3 bases are TGTGCCAGCAGCTTGGTAAGGGAGGCCTACGAGCAGTACTTC. It encodes CASSLVREAYEQYF.

This clonotype was found once. V gene TRBV20-1 combines with J gene TRBJ1-1; D not certain. Trimming took 5 bases from V and 5 from J, leaving 12 bases between them. This CDR3 comprises 12 residues. CDR1 is DFQATT, CDR2 SNEGSKA, per germline (reference sequence). The CDR3 bases are TGCAGTGCTGTCCCGGAGTGGACTGAAGCTTTCTTT. It is translated as CSAVPEWTEAFF.

This clonotype showed up just a few times. The genes are TRBV6-1 and TRBJ2-1, with TRBD2 identical over 11 bases. The germline V gene has CDR1 MNHNS and CDR2 SASEGT. Germline trimming cut 2 bases from V and 5 bases from J; bases unmatched to any gene: 2. The CDR3 is 15 amino acids. This CDR3 reads CASSETSGGHNEQFF. CDR3 sequence (DNA): TGTGCCAGCAGTGAAACTAGCGGGGGCCACAATGAGCAGTTCTTC.

Comment on this clonotype: This could be a read error, since a much larger clone is one nucleotide away. This chain links TRBV7-2 with TRBJ1-3; no firm D call. This CDR3 region has 15 residues. CDR1 and CDR2 (germline): SGHTA, FQGNSA. The CDR3 DNA reads TGTGCCAGCAGCTTATCCGCAAACTCTGGAAACGCCATATATTTT. Its translation is CASSLSANSGNAIYF.

This clonotype was detected only a few times. The rearrangement joins TRBV5-4 to TRBJ1-1; tentatively, D is TRBD1 (5 bases). CDR1 SGHNT and CDR2 YYREEE come from the germline V gene (reference sequence). The CDR3 spans 16 residues. Trimming removed 0 bases from V and 0 bases from J, with 12 bases in between. Here the CDR3 reads CASSLGAGLMNTEAFF. The CDR3 nucleotides read TGTGCCAGCAGCTTGGGGGCAGGGCTGATGAACACTGAAGCTTTCTTT.

In its sample, this clonotype was seen many times. The chain couples TRBV18 to TRBJ1-6; D gene unclear. CDR1 is KGHSH, CDR2 LQKENI, per germline. V gave up 6 bases and J gave up 7 bases, with 7 bases separating them. The CDR3 loop spans 12 amino acids. The CDR3 DNA reads as TGTGCCAGCTCGTTCAAGAATTCACCCCTCCACTTT. It encodes CASSFKNSPLHF.

This clonotype was detected many times. CDR3 coding DNA: TGTGCCAGCAGCCGCGGAGGGGCGATGAACATTCAGTACTTC. Amino acids: CASSRGGAMNIQYF. The V and J genes are TRBV11-2 and TRBJ2-4; D might be TRBD2 (6 bases). The V gene's germline CDR1 is SGHAT and CDR2 FQNNGV. Trimming removed 5 bases from V and 7 bases from J, with 15 bases in between. The CDR3 extends over 14 amino acids. Supplemented by reference TRBV11-2 and TRBJ2-4, the full variable domain reads EAGVAQSPRYKIIEKRQSVAFWCNPISGHATLYWYQQILGQGPKLLIQFQNNGVVDDSQLPKDRFSAERLKGVDSTLKIQPAKLEDSAVYLCASSRGGAMNIQYFGAGTRLSVL.

In its sample, this clonotype was seen many times. The genes are TRBV27 and TRBJ1-1, with D uncertain. V gave up 5 bases and J gave up 0 bases, with 7 bases separating them. Germline V gene lookup returns CDR1 MNHEY and CDR2 SMNVEV (reference sequence). The CDR3 runs 13 residues. This chain's CDR3 is CASSAEMNTEAFF. CDR3 DNA sequence: TGTGCCAGCAGTGCTGAGATGAACACTGAAGCTTTCTTT.

This clonotype was found many times. This chain joins TRBV3-1 and TRBJ1-1; a weak D match, TRBD1 (5 bases). This CDR3 contains 14 residues. Germline lookup yields CDR1 LGHDT and CDR2 YNNKEL (reference sequence). Trimming removed 1 base from V and 4 bases from J, with 10 bases in between. CDR3 nucleotide sequence: TGTGCCAGCAGCCAAGTTGAGGGGCGCACTGAAGCTTTCTTT. The encoded protein is CASSQVEGRTEAFF. Together with reference TRBV3-1 and TRBJ1-1, the CDR3 gives the full variable domain: DTAVSQTPKYLVTQMGNDKSIKCEQNLGHDTMYWYKQDSKKFLKIMFSYNNKELIINETVPNRFSPKSPDKAHLNLHINSLELGDSAVYFCASSQVEGRTEAFFGQGTRLTVV.

This clonotype was counted a few times. A read error is likely, as this CDR3 ends without the conserved phenylalanine or tryptophan. The rearrangement links TRBV27 to TRBJ1-1, with no clear D. V was clipped by 10 bases and J by 0 bases, with 18 bases between them. The germline V gene encodes CDR1 MNHEY and CDR2 SMNVEV (reference sequence). The CDR3 contains 15 residues. DNA of the CDR3: TGTGCCACCAAAAATCTACTACGTATGAACACTGAAGCTTTCCTT. It specifies CATKNLLRMNTEAFL.

The chain combines TRBV12-5 with TRBJ1-1, with 7 bases that match TRBD1. CDR1 LGHNT and CDR2 FRNRAP come from the germline V gene. V lost 6 bases to trimming and J lost 3 bases; unmatched junction nucleotides: 4. This CDR3 is built from 13 residues. CDR3 nucleotides: TGTGCTAGTGGAAAACAGGGGTACACTGAAGCTTTCTTT. Amino acids: CASGKQGYTEAFF.

The chain is built from TRBV18 and TRBJ2-7; the D gene is possibly TRBD2 (7 bases). Trimming took 6 bases from V and 6 from J, leaving 15 bases between them. The CDR3 runs to 13 residues. Germline V CDR1 and CDR2: KGHSH, LQKENI. CDR3 coding DNA: TGTGCCAGCTCTGCGGGAGAGGGGGGCGAGCAGTACTTC. This translates into CASSAGEGGEQYF.